These 9 T cell receptor beta chains originate from one sample sequenced in a study of T cell responses to AZD1222 COVID-19 vaccine. TCRdb's table, derived via immunoSEQ multiplex PCR, lists solely in-frame clones and lacks some. The table records about 100,000 clones, approximately 86% of them present only once. The sample in question was peripheral blood, obtained on day 0 of AZD1222 vaccination. These receptors originate from an adult in good health.

The chain carries TRBV7-9 and TRBJ1-3; D gene uncertain. Germline V CDR1 and CDR2: SEHNR, FQNEAQ (reference sequence). Trimming removed 5 bases from V and 0 bases from J, with 14 bases in between. The CDR3 runs 16 residues. In DNA form, the CDR3 reads TGTGCCAGCAGCCGCTTTTTGGAGGCCTCTGGAAACACCATATATTTT. Translation: CASSRFLEASGNTIYF.

The gene calls are TRBV18 and TRBJ1-6; possibly TRBD1 for D (6 bases). Germline CDR1 KGHSH, CDR2 LQKENI. Trimming stripped 4 bases from V and 9 bases from J, with 13 bases between. The CDR3 totals 14 residues. The CDR3 bases are TGTGCCAGCTCACAATTATCAGGGGTTTCACCCCTCCACTTT. Amino acids: CASSQLSGVSPLHF.

The V gene is TRBV4-1, the J gene TRBJ1-2, with D maybe TRBD1 (6 bases). CDR3 size: 15 residues. CDR1 and CDR2 from the germline V gene are MGHRA and YSYEKL. The V gene lost 2 bases and the J gene lost 0 bases, with 10 bases spanning the gap. CDR3 DNA sequence: TGCGCCAGCAGCCAACCGGGACAAGCTAACTATGGCTACACCTTC. Translated: CASSQPGQANYGYTF.

J is TRBJ1-6 and V is TRBV5-1; 7 nucleotides agree with TRBD1. The CDR3 loop spans 14 amino acids. V lost 4 bases to trimming and J lost 8 bases; unmatched junction nucleotides: 6. Germline CDR1 is SGHRS and CDR2 is YFSETQ. The CDR3 DNA is TGCGCCAGCAGCCCAGGGGGGGTGGATTCACCCCTCCACTTT. Translating it yields CASSPGGVDSPLHF. Looking up the rest from reference TRBV5-1 and TRBJ1-6 gives the full variable domain: KAGVTQTPRYLIKTRGQQVTLSCSPISGHRSVSWYQQTPGQGLQFLFEYFSETQRNKGNFPGRFSGRQFSNSRSEMNVSTLELGDSALYLCASSPGGVDSPLHFGNGTRLTVT.

In DNA, the CDR3 is TGTGCCAGCACCGGGGGGCTCCTGGACGAGCAGTACTTC. It translates to CASTGGLLDEQYF. The rearrangement links TRBV6-5 to TRBJ2-7; D is perhaps TRBD2 (7 bases). The germline V gene encodes CDR1 MNHEY and CDR2 SVGAGI. The CDR3 extends over 13 amino acids. The V end lost 7 bases, the J end lost 5 bases, and 15 bases lay between the germline ends.

This clone was observed a handful of times. Mismatch with germline at one junction end may stem from a read error. The chain links TRBV5-1 to TRBJ1-5, with D possibly TRBD1 on 5 matching bases. Germline V gene sequence: CDR1 SGHRS, CDR2 YFSETQ. The CDR3 is made up of 15 amino acids. DNA for the CDR3: TGCGCCAGCAGCCAGGGACGGAGGATTCAATCAGCCCCAGCATTT. It translates to CASSQGRRIQSAPAF. The variable domain in full, with the rest retrieved from reference TRBV5-1 and TRBJ1-5, is KAGVTQTPRYLIKTRGQQVTLSCSPISGHRSVSWYQQTPGQGLQFLFEYFSETQRNKGNFPGRFSGRQFSNSRSEMNVSTLELGDSALYLCASSQGRRIQSAPAFGDGTRLSIL.

This clone was counted between two and nine times. CDR3 bases: TGTGCCTGGAGTCCAGGGGACCGTTCACCCCTCCACTTT. Its protein product is CAWSPGDRSPLHF. This chain connects TRBV30 to TRBJ1-6, with a weak D call TRBD1 (6 bases). Germline V gene sequence: CDR1 GTSNPN, CDR2 SVGIG (reference sequence). This CDR3 is built from 13 residues. Trimming pared 2 bases from V and 9 bases from J, leaving 11 bases between.

This clone was observed a handful of times. This chain uses TRBV30 with TRBJ1-1, with D unresolved. CDR1 is GTSNPN and CDR2 is SVGIG in the germline V gene (reference sequence). Trimming left V 5 bases short and J 5 bases short, with 9 bases between. CDR3 size: 11 residues. In nucleotides, the CDR3 is TGTGCCTGGCGACCGGGGACTGAAGCTTTCTTT. It codes for CAWRPGTEAFF.

The chain has TRBV20-1 and TRBJ2-3, with 7 bases identical to TRBD1. The V and J ends lost 3 bases and 4 bases, in that order; junction bases with no gene match: 7. The CDR3 has 14 amino acids. Per germline, CDR1 DFQATT and CDR2 SNEGSKA (reference sequence). CDR3: CSASWQGVSDTQYF. The CDR3 bases are TGCAGTGCTAGTTGGCAGGGGGTGTCAGATACGCAGTATTTT.